The 11 T cell receptor beta chains presented below share a single source sample, sequenced in a study of blood T cell repertoires in COVID-19. Profiling relied on immunoSEQ multiplex PCR, and the TCRdb table lists in-frame clones only, not all of them. Of some 670,000 clones listed, around 90% are singletons. The sample was peripheral blood. Receptors were obtained from a woman younger than 30 with acute or convalescent COVID-19.

The chain uses TRBV7-9 and TRBJ1-3; D unclear. The germline V and J ends were trimmed by 4 bases and 0 bases, with 13 bases remaining between them. This CDR3 comprises 16 residues. Germline V CDR1 and CDR2: SEHNR, FQNEAQ (reference sequence). In DNA, the CDR3 is TGTGCCAGCAGCTCACTCGGGTCGTTCTCTGGAAACACCATATATTTT. Amino acid sequence: CASSSLGSFSGNTIYF.

This rearrangement joins TRBV7-9 to TRBJ2-3; D is possibly TRBD2 (6 bases). This CDR3 has 15 residues. Germline-derived CDR1 and CDR2 are SEHNR and FQNEAQ (reference sequence). V was cut by 0 bases and J by 2 bases, with 9 bases left in between. The CDR3 nucleotides are TGTGCCAGCAGCTTAGCTGGGGAGGTCACAGATACGCAGTATTTT. Translating gives CASSLAGEVTDTQYF. The full variable domain, its missing parts supplied by reference TRBV7-9 and TRBJ2-3, is DTGVSQNPRHKITKRGQNVTFRCDPISEHNRLYWYRQTLGQGPEFLTYFQNEAQLEKSRLLSDRFSAERPKGSFSTLEIQRTEQGDSAMYLCASSLAGEVTDTQYFGPGTRLTVL.

V gene TRBV9 combines with J gene TRBJ2-3, with 12 bases identical to TRBD2. J was trimmed by 1 base and V by 4 bases; bases with no gene match: 13. This CDR3 has 19 residues. Germline loops: CDR1 SGDLS, CDR2 YYNGEE. This CDR3 reads CASSQKASGGAYGTDTQYF. CDR3 coding DNA: TGTGCCAGCAGCCAGAAGGCTAGCGGGGGGGCTTATGGCACAGATACGCAGTATTTT. Supplemented by reference TRBV9 and TRBJ2-3, the full variable domain reads DSGVTQTPKHLITATGQRVTLRCSPRSGDLSVYWYQQSLDQGLQFLIQYYNGEERAKGNILERFSAQQFPDLHSELNLSSLELGDSALYFCASSQKASGGAYGTDTQYFGPGTRLTVL.

The chain combines TRBV13 with TRBJ1-1; D might be TRBD1 (6 bases). CDR1 is PRHDT, CDR2 FYEKMQ, per germline (reference sequence). V was trimmed by 2 bases and J by 1 base, leaving 11 bases between them. This CDR3 spans 15 amino acids. The CDR3 region is CASSLPGTPNTEAFF. CDR3 in DNA: TGTGCCAGCAGCTTACCTGGGACACCGAACACTGAAGCTTTCTTT. The variable domain in full, with the rest retrieved from reference TRBV13 and TRBJ1-1, is AAGVIQSPRHLIKEKRETATLKCYPIPRHDTVYWYQQGPGQDPQFLISFYEKMQSDKGSIPDRFSAQQFSDYHSELNMSSLELGDSALYFCASSLPGTPNTEAFFGQGTRLTVV.

In its sample, this clone was seen many times. The CDR3 protein is CASSQEGPGSNEKLFF. In DNA, the CDR3 is TGTGCCAGCAGCCAAGAGGGCCCAGGGTCTAATGAAAAACTGTTTTTT. The V call is TRBV3-1 (or the pseudogene TRBV3-2), the J call TRBJ1-4; D possibly corresponds to TRBD1 (5 bases). This CDR3 is built from 16 residues. Germline CDR1 reads LGHDT; CDR2 reads YNNKEL (reference sequence). V was trimmed by 0 bases and J by 3 bases, leaving 11 bases between them.

J is TRBJ1-6 and V is TRBV5-1; 10 bases map to TRBD1. Germline trimming cut 0 bases from V and 8 bases from J; bases unmatched to any gene: 2. From germline, CDR1 is SGHRS and CDR2 YFSETQ. The CDR3 loop spans 15 amino acids. CDR3 coding DNA: TGCGCCAGCAGCTTGGGGGACAGGGGTTATTCACCCCTCCACTTT. Translation: CASSLGDRGYSPLHF.

This rearrangement joins TRBV6-4 to TRBJ2-1; 7 bases are a match to TRBD1. Trimming took 3 bases from V and 8 from J; bases not matched to a gene: 13. This CDR3 is built from 16 residues. The germline gives CDR1 MRHNA, CDR2 SNTAGT. The CDR3 reads CASSEIVSGGQDEQFF. CDR3 nucleotide sequence: TGTGCCAGCAGTGAAATCGTGTCAGGGGGTCAAGATGAGCAGTTCTTC.

This rearrangement joins TRBV29-1 to TRBJ1-1; the D gene is possibly TRBD1 (5 bases). Trimming pared 2 bases from V and 4 bases from J, leaving 14 bases between. Germline lookup yields CDR1 SQVTM and CDR2 ANQGSEA. CDR3 length: 14 amino acids. The CDR3, as DNA: TGCAGCGTTGAACAAGGGCAGGGTCTCACTGAAGCTTTCTTT. This codes for CSVEQGQGLTEAFF.

The chain joins TRBV10-3 to TRBJ2-1, with TRBD2 matching over 8 bases. In germline, CDR1 is ENHRY, CDR2 SYGVKD. This CDR3 is built from 14 residues. Unmatched junction bases numbered 4, after V lost 4 bases and J lost 5 bases. This CDR3 reads CAISGSGDNNEQFF. For the CDR3, the DNA is TGTGCCATCAGTGGTAGCGGGGATAACAATGAGCAGTTCTTC.

J is TRBJ1-1 and V is TRBV19; TRBD1 is a possible D gene (6 bases). Deletions cut 4 bases from V and 6 bases from J, with 9 bases between. This CDR3 spans 12 amino acids. The germline gives CDR1 LNHDA, CDR2 SQIVND (reference sequence). The CDR3 loop reads CASSTQGPEAFF. In nucleotides, the CDR3 is TGTGCCAGTAGTACACAGGGTCCTGAAGCTTTCTTT.

This chain uses TRBV6-4 with TRBJ1-5; D is possibly TRBD1 (6 bases). Trimming cost V 6 bases and J 0 bases, with 9 bases left between them. Looked up from germline, CDR1 is MRHNA and CDR2 is SNTAGT. The CDR3 extends over 14 amino acids. The CDR3 spells CASRTGNSNQPQHF. The CDR3 DNA sequence: TGTGCCAGCAGGACAGGAAATAGCAATCAGCCCCAGCATTTT.